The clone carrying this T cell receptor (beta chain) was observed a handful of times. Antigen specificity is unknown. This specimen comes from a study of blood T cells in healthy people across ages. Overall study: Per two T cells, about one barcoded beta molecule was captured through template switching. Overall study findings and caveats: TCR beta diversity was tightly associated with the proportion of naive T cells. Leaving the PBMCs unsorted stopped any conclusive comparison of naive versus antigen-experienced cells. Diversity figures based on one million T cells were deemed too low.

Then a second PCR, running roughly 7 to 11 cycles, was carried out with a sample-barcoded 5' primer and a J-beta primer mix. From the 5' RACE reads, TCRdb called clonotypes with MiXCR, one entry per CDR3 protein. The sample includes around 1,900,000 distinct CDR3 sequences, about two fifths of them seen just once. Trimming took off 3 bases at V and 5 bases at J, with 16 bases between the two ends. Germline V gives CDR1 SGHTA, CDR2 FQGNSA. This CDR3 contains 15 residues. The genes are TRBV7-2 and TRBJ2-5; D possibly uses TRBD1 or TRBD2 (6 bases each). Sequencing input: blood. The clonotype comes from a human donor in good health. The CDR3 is CASSFQWGAGETQYF. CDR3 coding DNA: TGTGCCAGCAGCTTCCAGTGGGGGGCAGGGGAGACCCAGTACTTC.